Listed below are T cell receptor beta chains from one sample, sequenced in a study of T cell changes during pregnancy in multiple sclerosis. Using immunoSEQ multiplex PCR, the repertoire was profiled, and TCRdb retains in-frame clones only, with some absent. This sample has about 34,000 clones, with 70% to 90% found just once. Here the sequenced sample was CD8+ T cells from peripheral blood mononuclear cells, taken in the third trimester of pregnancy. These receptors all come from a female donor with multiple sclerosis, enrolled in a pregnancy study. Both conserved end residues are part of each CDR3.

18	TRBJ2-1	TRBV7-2	CASSLGLAGAATLDEQFF
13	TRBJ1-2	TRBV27	CASSSQRADGYTF
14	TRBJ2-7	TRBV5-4	CASSFGGEGYEQYF
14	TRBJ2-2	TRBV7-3	CASSLHQGTGELFF
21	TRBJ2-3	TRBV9	CASSQRQHHKGEEFSTDTQYF
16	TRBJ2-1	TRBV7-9	CASSQTSGGAYNEQFF
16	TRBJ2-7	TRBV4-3	CASSQDSQGTSYEQYF
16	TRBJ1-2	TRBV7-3	CASSFQGAGWRYGYTF
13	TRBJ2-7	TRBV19	CASSTQASYEQYF
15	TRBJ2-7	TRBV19	CASSPQAGILYEQYF
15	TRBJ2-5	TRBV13	CASSLRTRVTETQYF
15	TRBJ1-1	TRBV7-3	CASSLEGGAYTEAFF
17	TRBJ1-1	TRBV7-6	CASSFTGTGLMNTEAFF
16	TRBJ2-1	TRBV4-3	CASSQGGGNVDNEQFF
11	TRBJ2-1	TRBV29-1	CSVHQGNEQFF
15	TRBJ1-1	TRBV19	CASSIWGGPRVQAFF
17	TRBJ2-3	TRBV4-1	CASRREGASGASDTQYF
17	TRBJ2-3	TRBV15	CATRSGRDRAGTDTQYF
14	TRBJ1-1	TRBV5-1	CASSLRDRDDEAFF
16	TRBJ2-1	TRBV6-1	CASSALAGGYYNEQFF
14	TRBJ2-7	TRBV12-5	CASGLGSGSYEQYF
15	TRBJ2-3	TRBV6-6	CASSYGGGATDTQYF
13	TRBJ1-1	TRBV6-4	CASSDEANTEAFF
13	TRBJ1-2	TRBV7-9	CASSLGGYSGYTF
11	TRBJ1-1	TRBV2	CASRGAPEAFF
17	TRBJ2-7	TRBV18	CASSPQDRAILTREQYF
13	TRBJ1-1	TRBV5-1	CASSLGPGTEAFF
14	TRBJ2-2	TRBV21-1	CASSKAGGTGELFF
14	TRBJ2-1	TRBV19	CASSEDDSYNEQFF
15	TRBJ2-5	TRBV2	CASRHATGGQETQYF
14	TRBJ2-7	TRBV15	CASSSGGASYEQYF
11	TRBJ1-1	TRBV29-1	CSVLHDTEAFF
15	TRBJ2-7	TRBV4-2	CASSHPGEGSYEQYF
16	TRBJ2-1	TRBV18	CASSPPGREGANEQFF
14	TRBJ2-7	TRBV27	CASSFTVDSYEQYF
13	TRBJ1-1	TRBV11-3	CASSLGTGTEAFF
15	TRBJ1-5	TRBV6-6	CASRNSGYSNQPQHF
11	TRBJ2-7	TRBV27	CASSLGSVWYF
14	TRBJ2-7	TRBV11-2	CASSTKDGNYEQYF
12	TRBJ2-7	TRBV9	CASSVDGYEQYF
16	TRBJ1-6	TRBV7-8	CASSSSLGGEYSPLHF
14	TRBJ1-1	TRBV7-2	CASSLASTNTEAFF
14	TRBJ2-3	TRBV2	CASSYTGGTDTQYF
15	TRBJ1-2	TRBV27	CASSPWRGAHNGYTF
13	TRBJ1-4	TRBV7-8	CASSLEGGGKLFF
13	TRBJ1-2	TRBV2	CASSLGHNYGYTF
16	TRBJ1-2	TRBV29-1	CSIGGDTRSANYGYTF
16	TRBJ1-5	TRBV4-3	CASSQDLTGGNQPQHF
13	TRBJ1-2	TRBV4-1	CASSQDRAAGYTF
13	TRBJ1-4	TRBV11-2	CASSLGGGEKLFF
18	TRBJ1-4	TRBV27	CASSLRTGYRWTNEKLFF
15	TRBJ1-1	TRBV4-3	CASSQERAVDTEAFF
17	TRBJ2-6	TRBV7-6	CASSLASPRGGANVLTF
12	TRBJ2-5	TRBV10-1	CASRLHQETQYF